This T cell receptor beta chain was captured in a study of cytomegalovirus exposure and HLA in healthy donors. The CDR3 length is 15 residues. Germline CDR1 reads SEHNR; CDR2 reads FQNEAQ (reference sequence). With 6 bases clipped from V and 0 bases from J, the junction kept 3 bases outside the gene matches. This table comes from immunoSEQ multiplex PCR, and its TCRdb copy is limited to in-frame clones, with some not included. The table includes roughly 140,000 clones, approximately 91% detected once. The chain employs TRBV7-9 and TRBJ2-7; 12 positions agree with TRBD2. Input material: PBMCs. The TCR originated in a woman aged 18-30 years in good health and CMV-seropositive. The CDR3 reads CASRTTSGSSYEQYF. The CDR3 nucleotides are TGTGCCAGCAGGACGACTAGCGGGAGCTCCTACGAGCAGTACTTC.